This record concerns one T cell receptor (beta chain) sequence. This receptor's antigen is unknown. Per-base quality was not reported, and no clone a single base away is much larger than it. This specimen comes from a study of spatial heterogeneity in lung cancer (dated by TCRdb to between 2018 and 2021). Study-level background: Beta-chain transcripts were consistently detected in greater numbers than alpha-chain transcripts, which likely reflected higher beta-chain transcript abundance. At surgery, 220 tumor regions, around 64 matched nontumor lung samples and 56 PBMC samples were TCR-sequenced for both alpha and beta chains. In non-small cell lung cancer, the study made a quantitative comparison of TCR alpha and beta repertoires among multiple tumor regions, matched nontumor lung and blood. In the raw uncorrected reads, each unique combination of TCR and UMI appeared more than ten times on average. TCR repertoire features were related to nonsynonymous mutation counts determined by whole-exome sequencing of tumor tissue. Study-level results and caveats: Additional single-cell paired TCR alpha and beta sequencing was considered necessary to confirm, at a functional level, the hypothesis that regional TCRs recognize regional mutations. Ubiquitous expanded tumor TCRs showed up in blood more often at tumor resection than at routine follow-up.

Libraries were built with 5' RACE. Instrument on record: NextSeq 500. In the TCR library protocol, a unique molecular identifier was attached to each TCR cDNA molecule so that PCR and sequencing errors could be corrected. The study's own analysis went as follows. TCR identification, UMI-based error correction and CDR3 extraction were performed with Decombinator tools. Expanded TCRs were defined as those above a frequency of 2 per 1,000, corresponding to the top 1% of the tumor frequency distribution. Each repertoire was subsampled 100 times to 5,000 TCRs, after which Renyi diversity was computed with the R vegan package. CDR3 similarity networks were constructed using string-kernel similarity of amino acid triplets, with links drawn between CDR3s whose pairwise similarity was above 0.82. Through fastp at Q25 and MiXCR, TCRdb rebuilt clones from the public reads, retaining in-frame beta chains. Each CDR3 protein appears once, grouped with its most common genes and DNA. What appears here as the V and J calls and clone size reflects TCRdb's work, not the paper's. For this sample there are tens of thousands of distinct CDR3 sequences; 10% to 15% appear just once. The biggest ten clones account for just over 40% of the sample.

The label giving this sample's time point can be read as: sample taken at primary tumor resection. The donors were some 72 patients from the lung TRACERx cohort who had early-stage, untreated non-small cell lung cancer. For TCR sequencing, whole RNA was extracted from tumor and nontumor lung tissue, or from cryopreserved PBMC samples, and no cell sorting was done. Patients were selected for TCR sequencing only if sufficient RNA was available from at least two tumor regions. V is cut by 7 bases and J by 0 bases, and the space between the germline ends is 13 bases. The CDR3 contains 15 residues, cysteine and phenylalanine counted. Of the read, only the CDR3 DNA is kept; its 45 bases are in frame from base 1. CDR1 MNHEY and CDR2 SVGEGT were looked up in the germline V gene.

Sample: PBMCs, taken at surgery. Rearrangement joined TRBV6-2 or TRBV6-3 to TRBJ2-1; the D gene is unclear. This clonotype was obtained from a male donor with early-stage non-small cell lung cancer. This receptor carries the CDR3 CASTTGPSSYNEQFF. The DNA sequence is TGTGCCAGCACCACCGGGCCGAGCTCCTACAATGAGCAGTTCTTC.